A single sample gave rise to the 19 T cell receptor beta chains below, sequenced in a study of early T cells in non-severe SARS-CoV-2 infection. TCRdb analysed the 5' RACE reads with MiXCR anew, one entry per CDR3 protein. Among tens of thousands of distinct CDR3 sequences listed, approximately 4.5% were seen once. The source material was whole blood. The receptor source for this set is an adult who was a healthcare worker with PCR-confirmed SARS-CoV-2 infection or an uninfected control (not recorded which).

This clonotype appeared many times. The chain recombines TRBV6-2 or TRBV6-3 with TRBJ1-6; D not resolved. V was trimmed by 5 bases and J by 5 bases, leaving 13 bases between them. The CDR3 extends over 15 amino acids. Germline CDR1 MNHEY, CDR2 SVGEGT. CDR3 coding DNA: TGTGCCAGCAGTCTATACCGGAGTAATAATTCACCCCTCCACTTT. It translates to CASSLYRSNNSPLHF.

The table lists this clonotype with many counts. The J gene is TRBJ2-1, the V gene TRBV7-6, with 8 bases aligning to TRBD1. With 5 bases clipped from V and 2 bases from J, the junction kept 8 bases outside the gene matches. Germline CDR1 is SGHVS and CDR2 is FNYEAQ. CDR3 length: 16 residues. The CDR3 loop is CASSLGQGPTYNEQFF. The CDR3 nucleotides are TGTGCCAGCAGCCTTGGACAGGGTCCGACCTACAATGAGCAGTTCTTC.

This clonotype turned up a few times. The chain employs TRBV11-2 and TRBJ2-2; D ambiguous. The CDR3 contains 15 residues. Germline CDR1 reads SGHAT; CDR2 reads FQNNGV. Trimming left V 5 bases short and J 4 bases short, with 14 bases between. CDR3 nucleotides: TGTGCCAGCAGCCCCACGAGAGATCGCACCGGGGAGCTGTTTTTT. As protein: CASSPTRDRTGELFF. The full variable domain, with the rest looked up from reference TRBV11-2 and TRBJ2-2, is EAGVAQSPRYKIIEKRQSVAFWCNPISGHATLYWYQQILGQGPKLLIQFQNNGVVDDSQLPKDRFSAERLKGVDSTLKIQPAKLEDSAVYLCASSPTRDRTGELFFGEGSRLTVL.

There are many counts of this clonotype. The CDR3 is CASSDRAQGANVLTF. The DNA of the CDR3 is TGTGCCAGCAGTGATCGGGCTCAGGGGGCCAACGTCCTGACTTTC. The genes are TRBV2 and TRBJ2-6, with D unclear. Between the trimmed V and J ends, which lost 3 bases and 4 bases, there was a span of 10 bases. The CDR3 has 15 amino acids. Per the germline V gene, CDR1 is SNHLY and CDR2 is FYNNEI.

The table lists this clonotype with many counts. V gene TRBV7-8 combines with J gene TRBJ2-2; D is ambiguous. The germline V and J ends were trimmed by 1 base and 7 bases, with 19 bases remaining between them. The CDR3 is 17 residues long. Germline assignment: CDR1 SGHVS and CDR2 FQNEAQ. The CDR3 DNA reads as TGTGCCAGCAGCTTAGATCCAGTAGAGACGTTAGACGGGGAGCTGTTTTTT. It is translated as CASSLDPVETLDGELFF.

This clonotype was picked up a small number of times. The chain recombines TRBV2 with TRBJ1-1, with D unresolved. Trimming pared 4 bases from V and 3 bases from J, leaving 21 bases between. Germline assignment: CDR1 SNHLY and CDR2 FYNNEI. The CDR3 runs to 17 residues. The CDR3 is CASSGDGVPRKDTEAFF. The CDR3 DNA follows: TGTGCCAGCAGTGGGGATGGGGTGCCCCGGAAGGACACTGAAGCTTTCTTT.

The chain's CDR3 is CASLFRPIMNTEAFF. CDR3 bases: TGTGCCAGTCTCTTCCGGCCGATTATGAACACTGAAGCTTTCTTT. The V call is TRBV6-2 or TRBV6-3, the J call TRBJ1-1; D is undetermined. The CDR3 loop spans 15 amino acids. Germline V gene lookup returns CDR1 MNHEY and CDR2 SVGEGT. V lost 9 bases to trimming and J lost 0 bases, with 17 bases between them.

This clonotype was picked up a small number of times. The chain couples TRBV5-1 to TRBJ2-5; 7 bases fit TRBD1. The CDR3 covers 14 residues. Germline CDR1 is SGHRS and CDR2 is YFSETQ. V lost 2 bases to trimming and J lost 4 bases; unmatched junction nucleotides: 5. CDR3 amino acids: CASSFGTAPETQYF. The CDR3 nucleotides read TGCGCCAGCAGCTTCGGGACAGCCCCAGAGACCCAGTACTTC.

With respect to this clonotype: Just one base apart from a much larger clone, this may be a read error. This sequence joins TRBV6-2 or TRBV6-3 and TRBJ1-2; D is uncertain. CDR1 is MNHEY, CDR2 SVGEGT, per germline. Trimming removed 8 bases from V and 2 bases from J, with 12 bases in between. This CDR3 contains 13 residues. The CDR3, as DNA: TGTGCCAGCCGTAGAGGATCAAACTATGGCTACACCTTC. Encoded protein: CASRRGSNYGYTF.

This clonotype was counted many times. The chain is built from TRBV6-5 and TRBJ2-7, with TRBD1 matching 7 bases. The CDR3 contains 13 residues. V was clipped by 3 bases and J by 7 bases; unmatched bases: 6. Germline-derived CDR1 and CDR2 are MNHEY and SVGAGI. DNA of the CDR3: TGTGCCAGCAGTTATGACAGGGTCAGGGAGCAGTACTTC. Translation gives CASSYDRVREQYF.

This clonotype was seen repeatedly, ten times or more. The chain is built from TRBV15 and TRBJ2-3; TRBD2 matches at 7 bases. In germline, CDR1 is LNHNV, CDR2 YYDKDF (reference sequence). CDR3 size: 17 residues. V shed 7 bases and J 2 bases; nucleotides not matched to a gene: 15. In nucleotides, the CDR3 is TGTGCCACCACCAAGAGACTCGCGGGGGACCCCACAGATACGCAGTATTTT. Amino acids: CATTKRLAGDPTDTQYF.

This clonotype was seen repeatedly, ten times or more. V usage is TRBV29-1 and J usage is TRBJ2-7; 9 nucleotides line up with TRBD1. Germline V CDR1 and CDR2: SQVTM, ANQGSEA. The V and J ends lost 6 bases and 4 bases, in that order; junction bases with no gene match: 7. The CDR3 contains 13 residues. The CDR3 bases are TGCAGCGTAGAGGGGACAGGGACATACGAGCAGTACTTC. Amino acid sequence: CSVEGTGTYEQYF.

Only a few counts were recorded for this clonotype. The CDR3 nucleotides read TGTGCCAGTAGTAAGAGAGGACAGGGCCCCTTTCGCAACACCGGGGAGCTGTTTTTT. This sequence encodes CASSKRGQGPFRNTGELFF. The chain carries TRBV19 and TRBJ2-2, with TRBD1 matching over 8 bases. Trimming took 4 bases from V and 2 from J; bases not matched to a gene: 15. CDR3 length: 19 amino acids. Germline V gene lookup returns CDR1 LNHDA and CDR2 SQIVND (reference sequence).

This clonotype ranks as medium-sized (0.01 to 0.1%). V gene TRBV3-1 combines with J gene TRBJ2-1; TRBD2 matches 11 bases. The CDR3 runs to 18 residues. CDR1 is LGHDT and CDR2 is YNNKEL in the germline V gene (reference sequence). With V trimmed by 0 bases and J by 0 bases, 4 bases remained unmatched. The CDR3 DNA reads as TGTGCCAGCAGCCAAGATTTTAGCGGGGGGGCCTCCTACAATGAGCAGTTCTTC. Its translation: CASSQDFSGGASYNEQFF.

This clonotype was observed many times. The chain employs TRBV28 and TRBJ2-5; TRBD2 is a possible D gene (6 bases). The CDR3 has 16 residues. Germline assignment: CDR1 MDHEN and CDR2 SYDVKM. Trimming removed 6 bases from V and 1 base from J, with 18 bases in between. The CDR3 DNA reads TGTGCCAGCAGCAGCCTGAAATCTAGCGTCCAAGAGACCCAGTACTTC. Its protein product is CASSSLKSSVQETQYF. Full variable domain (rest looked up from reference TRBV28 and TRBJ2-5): DVKVTQSSRYLVKRTGEKVFLECVQDMDHENMFWYRQDPGLGLRLIYFSYDVKMKEKGDIPEGYSVSREKKERFSLILESASTNQTSMYLCASSSLKSSVQETQYFGPGTRLLVL.

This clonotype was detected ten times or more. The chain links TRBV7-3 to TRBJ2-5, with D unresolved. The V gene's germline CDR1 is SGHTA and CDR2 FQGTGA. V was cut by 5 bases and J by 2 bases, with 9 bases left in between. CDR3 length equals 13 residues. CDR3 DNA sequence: TGTGCCAGCAGCAGGGCAAGACAAGAGACCCAGTACTTC. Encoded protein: CASSRARQETQYF.

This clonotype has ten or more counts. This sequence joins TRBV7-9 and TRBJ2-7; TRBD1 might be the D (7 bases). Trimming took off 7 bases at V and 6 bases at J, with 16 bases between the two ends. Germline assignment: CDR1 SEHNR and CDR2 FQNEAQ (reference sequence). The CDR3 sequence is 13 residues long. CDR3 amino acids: CASNPGGGFEQYF. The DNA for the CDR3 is TGTGCCAGCAACCCAGGGGGAGGTTTCGAGCAGTACTTC.

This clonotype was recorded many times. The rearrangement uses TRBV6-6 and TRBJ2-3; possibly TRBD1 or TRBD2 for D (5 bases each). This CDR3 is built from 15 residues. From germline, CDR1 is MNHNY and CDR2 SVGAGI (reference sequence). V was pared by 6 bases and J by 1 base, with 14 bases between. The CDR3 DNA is TGTGCCAGCAGCCGACGGGGCTTCGGCACAGATACGCAGTATTTT. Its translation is CASSRRGFGTDTQYF.

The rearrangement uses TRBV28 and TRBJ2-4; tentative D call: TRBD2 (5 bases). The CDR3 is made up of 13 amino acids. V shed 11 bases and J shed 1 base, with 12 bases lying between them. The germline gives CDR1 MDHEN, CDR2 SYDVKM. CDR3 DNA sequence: TGTGCCGGGTCCGGGGTGGCCAAAAACATTCAGTACTTC. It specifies CAGSGVAKNIQYF.